Presented here are 25 T cell receptor beta chains from one specimen sequenced in a study of spatial heterogeneity in lung cancer. The time point denotes: sample taken at primary tumor resection. The input material, whole RNA from tumor, nontumor lung or frozen PBMC, was sequenced unsorted. TCRdb redid the calling of the 5' RACE reads with MiXCR, one entry per CDR3 protein. Of tens of thousands of distinct CDR3 sequences in the sample, approximately 5.7% are singletons; the top ten hold over 8.5%. The sequenced sample was PBMCs, obtained at surgery. All receptors come from a male donor with early-stage non-small cell lung cancer.

The sample holds many counts of this clonotype. This chain links TRBV6-6 with TRBJ1-1; 7 positions agree with TRBD1. Per the germline V gene, CDR1 is MNHNY and CDR2 is SVGAGI (reference sequence). The CDR3 length is 13 residues. The J segment lost 6 bases and the V segment lost 5 bases, leaving 6 bases of the junction unmatched. CDR3 protein: CASSRDGQAEAFF. The CDR3 DNA follows: TGTGCCAGCAGTAGGGATGGACAGGCTGAAGCTTTCTTT.

This clonotype was seen at least ten times. The DNA of the CDR3 is TGTGCCAGCAGCCAAGGACTCAACAGGGACACTGAAGCTTTCTTT. It yields the protein CASSQGLNRDTEAFF. The chain uses TRBV3-1 and TRBJ1-1, with D possibly TRBD1 on 6 matching bases. This CDR3 has 15 residues. CDR1 is LGHDT and CDR2 is YNNKEL in the germline V gene (reference sequence). V shed 1 base and J shed 3 bases, with 12 bases lying between them.

This clonotype was detected ten times or more. The genes are TRBV12-3 or TRBV12-4 and TRBJ2-3, with D perhaps TRBD2 (6 bases). V was pared by 5 bases and J by 6 bases, with 9 bases between. CDR3 length: 12 amino acids. The CDR3 DNA is TGTGCCAGCAGTCCGGGGAGGGATACGCAGTATTTT. It specifies CASSPGRDTQYF.

This clonotype has ten or more counts. The rearrangement uses TRBV7-8 and TRBJ1-2; 7 bases line up with TRBD1. V lost 5 bases to trimming and J lost 8 bases; unmatched junction nucleotides: 8. CDR3 length equals 13 residues. Germline CDR1 and CDR2: SGHVS and FQNEAQ. CDR3 in amino acids: CASSPQTGLGYTF. The CDR3 DNA reads as TGTGCCAGCAGCCCCCAGACAGGGCTCGGCTACACCTTC.

This clonotype was counted many times. The rearrangement links TRBV5-1 to TRBJ1-5, with D hard to call. The CDR3 is made up of 14 amino acids. The V gene's germline CDR1 is SGHRS and CDR2 YFSETQ. Trimming pared 0 bases from V and 4 bases from J, leaving 8 bases between. The CDR3 here is CASSLDRENQPQHF. The DNA of the CDR3 is TGCGCCAGCAGCTTGGACCGGGAAAATCAGCCCCAGCATTTT.

This clonotype was detected ten times or more. V is TRBV20-1 and J is TRBJ2-1, with 10 nucleotides matching TRBD2. V shed 2 bases, J shed 2 bases, and the junction held 6 bases outside the gene matches. This CDR3 region has 16 residues. Looked up from germline, CDR1 is DFQATT and CDR2 is SNEGSKA (reference sequence). DNA for the CDR3: TGCAGTGCTAGATCCCTGCTAGCGGGAGCCTACAATGAGCAGTTCTTC. Its protein is CSARSLLAGAYNEQFF.

The V call is TRBV9, the J call TRBJ2-5, with 7 positions matching TRBD1. The CDR3 has 15 residues. Germline lookup yields CDR1 SGDLS and CDR2 YYNGEE. With V trimmed by 3 bases and J by 5 bases, 10 bases remained unmatched. CDR3 sequence (DNA): TGTGCCAGCAGCGGCCGGGACAGCTTAGAGGAGACCCAGTACTTC. It encodes CASSGRDSLEETQYF.

This clonotype was observed at least ten times. The chain joins TRBV20-1 to TRBJ2-1, with 9 bases fitting TRBD1. CDR1 and CDR2 (germline): DFQATT, SNEGSKA (reference sequence). This CDR3 comprises 17 residues. V lost 0 bases and J lost 1; bases outside the gene matches: 7. CDR3 residues: CSARDYRGTGSYNEQFF. The CDR3 coding sequence is TGCAGTGCTAGAGATTACCGCGGGACAGGGTCCTACAATGAGCAGTTCTTC.

This clonotype was counted ten times or more. This chain joins TRBV15 and TRBJ1-5; 8 bases match TRBD1. From germline, CDR1 is LNHNV and CDR2 YYDKDF (reference sequence). CDR3 size: 15 residues. Trimming cost V 3 bases and J 7 bases; bases outside gene matches: 8. This CDR3 reads CATSRAGGAGQPQHF. In nucleotides, the CDR3 is TGTGCCACCAGCAGGGCAGGGGGCGCGGGGCAGCCCCAGCATTTT.

This clonotype was seen a few times. The chain has TRBV3-1 and TRBJ2-7; TRBD2 matches 10 bases. CDR1 and CDR2 from the germline V gene are LGHDT and YNNKEL (reference sequence). The junction had 8 bases not matched to a gene; V was cut back by 4 bases and J by 8 bases. This CDR3 region has 14 residues. As DNA, the CDR3 is TGTGCCAGCAGCCCCACCGGGACTAGCGTTAAGCAGTACTTC. Translation: CASSPTGTSVKQYF.

This clonotype was detected many times. The V call is TRBV29-1, the J call TRBJ2-1; a possible D gene is TRBD2 (5 bases). Germline V gene data show CDR1 as SQVTM and CDR2 as ANQGSEA. V lost 3 bases and J lost 0, with 12 bases in between. CDR3 length equals 15 residues. The chain's CDR3 is CSVDERRSSYNEQFF. CDR3 nucleotides: TGCAGCGTTGACGAGCGGAGGAGCTCCTACAATGAGCAGTTCTTC.

This clonotype was recorded at least ten times. This chain joins TRBV4-1 and TRBJ1-1; D is uncertain. Germline V CDR1 and CDR2: MGHRA, YSYEKL. This CDR3 has 12 residues. V gave up 3 bases and J gave up 7 bases, with 9 bases separating them. DNA for the CDR3: TGCGCCAGCAGCCAGAAAGGCGGTGAAGCTTTCTTT. This sequence encodes CASSQKGGEAFF.

This clonotype was seen at least ten times. The chain is built from TRBV6-5 and TRBJ2-6, with TRBD2 matching over 10 bases. Trimming cost V 5 bases and J 4 bases; bases outside gene matches: 2. CDR1 and CDR2 (germline): MNHEY, SVGAGI. This CDR3 has 15 residues. In DNA form, the CDR3 reads TGTGCCAGCAGTCTAGCGGGAGAGGGGGCCAACGTCCTGACTTTC. It is translated as CASSLAGEGANVLTF.

This clonotype appeared many times. The chain joins TRBV7-8 to TRBJ1-5; TRBD1 aligns across 8 bases. V lost 5 bases to trimming and J lost 4 bases; unmatched junction nucleotides: 22. From germline, CDR1 is SGHVS and CDR2 FQNEAQ. This CDR3 is 20 amino acids long. The DNA for the CDR3 is TGTGCCAGCAGCCGCATCTTGGTTTCCCGTGCCGACAGGGGAAATCAGCCCCAGCATTTT. This gives the protein CASSRILVSRADRGNQPQHF.

The genes are TRBV20-1 and TRBJ2-1, with TRBD2 matching 14 bases. V dropped 4 bases and J dropped 7; count of bases not matched to a gene: 9. The CDR3 extends over 16 amino acids. Germline CDR1 and CDR2: DFQATT and SNEGSKA (reference sequence). CDR3 bases: TGCAGTGCTAATTCCAGGGGACTAGCGGGAGTTAATGAGCAGTTCTTC. This encodes CSANSRGLAGVNEQFF.

The sample holds many counts of this clonotype. The J gene is TRBJ2-5, the V gene TRBV19, with 7 bases identical to TRBD1. The trim removed 5 bases at V and 1 base at J, leaving 4 bases unmatched. This CDR3 region has 14 residues. CDR1 is LNHDA, CDR2 SQIVND, per germline (reference sequence). In DNA, the CDR3 is TGTGCCAGTAGTGTCCGGGACAGCCAAGAGACCCAGTACTTC. Translation: CASSVRDSQETQYF. The complete variable domain, with remaining parts taken from reference TRBV19 and TRBJ2-5, reads DGGITQSPKYLFRKEGQNVTLSCEQNLNHDAMYWYRQDPGQGLRLIYYSQIVNDFQKGDIAEGYSVSREKKESFPLTVTSAQKNPTAFYLCASSVRDSQETQYFGPGTRLLVL.

This clonotype was observed at least ten times. V gene TRBV19 combines with J gene TRBJ2-6; weak D call: TRBD1 (5 bases). Germline V CDR1 and CDR2: LNHDA, SQIVND (reference sequence). The CDR3 length is 19 residues. The V gene lost 3 bases and the J gene lost 1 base, with 19 bases spanning the gap. CDR3 nucleotide sequence: TGTGCCAGTAGTATTTCCGACCAGGGATATACTTCTGGGGCCAACGTCCTGACTTTC. Translation: CASSISDQGYTSGANVLTF.

This clonotype was recorded at least ten times. This chain connects TRBV7-9 to TRBJ2-3, with TRBD1 as a possible D gene (5 bases). The CDR3 is 14 residues long. CDR1 SEHNR and CDR2 FQNEAQ come from the germline V gene (reference sequence). The V end lost 0 bases, the J end lost 6 bases, and 10 bases lay between the germline ends. Written as DNA, the CDR3 is TGTGCCAGCAGCTTAGCGGGGCCCGGGGATACGCAGTATTTT. Encoded protein: CASSLAGPGDTQYF.

This clonotype was counted at least ten times. The chain has TRBV5-1 and TRBJ2-7, with 12 nucleotides matching TRBD1. J was trimmed by 2 bases and V by 4 bases; bases with no gene match: 10. Germline V lookup: CDR1 SGHRS, CDR2 YFSETQ. This CDR3 is 17 amino acids long. CDR3 nucleotides: TGCGCCAGCAGCGCCGGGACAGGGGGCCCCTCAGCCTACGAGCAGTACTTC. This codes for CASSAGTGGPSAYEQYF.

This clonotype was observed a handful of times. This chain connects TRBV4-3 to TRBJ2-7; TRBD2 is a possible D gene (6 bases). This CDR3 spans 15 amino acids. V was pared by 0 bases and J by 2 bases, with 11 bases between. CDR1 LGHNA and CDR2 YSLEER come from the germline V gene. The CDR3: CASSQDRESTYEQYF. CDR3 in DNA: TGCGCCAGCAGCCAAGACCGGGAGAGCACCTACGAGCAGTACTTC.

This clonotype came up many times. J is TRBJ1-4 and V is TRBV3-1; 8 bases fit TRBD1. This CDR3 comprises 15 residues. The J segment lost 7 bases and the V segment lost 3 bases, leaving 7 bases of the junction unmatched. Looked up from germline, CDR1 is LGHDT and CDR2 is YNNKEL (reference sequence). The CDR3: CASSHRTGRGEKLFF. The CDR3 DNA sequence: TGTGCCAGCAGCCATAGGACAGGGCGCGGTGAAAAACTGTTTTTT.

This clonotype was seen many times. The CDR3 DNA sequence: TGTGCCAGCTCACCACTACCAGGGGGCGACCCGAACACTGAAGCTTTCTTT. This translates into CASSPLPGGDPNTEAFF. The chain employs TRBV18 and TRBJ1-1; 8 positions agree with TRBD1. The V segment lost 1 base and the J segment 1 base; nucleotides outside the gene matches: 8. CDR3 length: 17 residues. Germline lookup yields CDR1 KGHSH and CDR2 LQKENI.

CDR3 loop: CASSVRDRGNQPQHF. DNA for the CDR3: TGTGCCAGCAGTGTCCGGGACAGGGGGAATCAGCCCCAGCATTTT. This chain uses TRBV6-1 with TRBJ1-5; 11 bases are shared with TRBD1. The CDR3 has 15 amino acids. J was trimmed by 4 bases and V by 4 bases; bases with no gene match: 3. Per germline, CDR1 MNHNS and CDR2 SASEGT.

This clonotype was observed a handful of times. The chain employs TRBV20-1 and TRBJ2-5; the match to TRBD2 covers 11 bases. V was clipped by 6 bases and J by 4 bases; unmatched bases: 10. This CDR3 is built from 15 residues. Germline-derived CDR1 and CDR2 are DFQATT and SNEGSKA (reference sequence). CDR3 sequence (DNA): TGCAGTGCACTGGGACTAGCGGCTCGAGCAGAGACCCAGTACTTC. This sequence encodes CSALGLAARAETQYF.

This clonotype was recorded at least ten times. The gene calls are TRBV4-2 and TRBJ1-2; D gene uncertain. V was shortened by 5 bases and J by 3 bases, with 13 bases between the two germline ends. CDR3 size: 14 residues. Per the germline V gene, CDR1 is LGHNA and CDR2 is YNFKEQ. The CDR3 loop is CASSSRPDDYGYTF. For the CDR3, the DNA is TGTGCCAGCAGCTCCCGCCCGGACGACTATGGCTACACCTTC.